The rows below give T cell receptor beta chains drawn from one sample of a study. TCRdb called the 5' RACE reads again in MiXCR, with one record for every CDR3 protein. The repertoire holds 45,000 to 55,000 distinct CDR3 sequences, more than 20% seen once, with more than 3% in the top ten. Material for sequencing was tumor-infiltrating naive CD4+ T cells sorted from the breast tumor. The receptors stem from a female donor with breast cancer. Both conserved end residues are part of each CDR3. D genes are given only for firm matches. The size entry is marked missing in some rows and otherwise reads once, few, many or a size class.

J: TRBJ2-3
size: many
V: TRBV5-1
D: -
CDR3: CASSPQSGSTDTQYF
DNA: TGCGCCAGCAGCCCCCAGAGCGGGAGCACAGATACGCAGTATTTT

J: TRBJ2-3
size: few
V: TRBV29-1
D: TRBD2
CDR3: CSVEDLGTSFDTQYF
DNA: TGCAGCGTTGAAGATCTAGGGACTAGCTTTGATACGCAGTATTTT

J: TRBJ1-2
size: many
V: TRBV4-2
D: -
CDR3: CASSQDGFWGNDYGYTF
DNA: TGTGCCAGCAGCCAAGATGGTTTCTGGGGGAACGACTATGGCTACACCTTC

J: TRBJ1-2
size: -
V: TRBV12-3/TRBV12-4
D: TRBD1
CDR3: CASSPGQGRTNYGYTF
DNA: TGTGCCAGCAGCCCGGGACAGGGAAGGACTAACTATGGCTACACCTTC

J: TRBJ2-4
size: -
V: TRBV14
D: -
CDR3: CASSQALGLNIQYF
DNA: TGTGCCAGCAGCCAAGCGTTAGGATTAAACATTCAGTACTTC

J: TRBJ1-1
size: -
V: TRBV7-3
D: -
CDR3: CASSVSYNTEAFF
DNA: TGTGCCAGCAGCGTCTCCTACAACACTGAAGCTTTCTTT

J: TRBJ1-5
size: few
V: TRBV5-5
D: -
CDR3: CASSLEQGLYSNQPQHF
DNA: TGTGCCAGCAGCTTGGAACAGGGCCTATATAGCAATCAGCCCCAGCATTTT

J: TRBJ2-3
size: -
V: TRBV15
D: -
CDR3: CATSTRLTPGTDTQYF
DNA: TGTGCCACCAGCACTAGACTCACACCGGGCACAGATACGCAGTATTTT

J: TRBJ2-5
size: few
V: TRBV12-3/TRBV12-4
D: -
CDR3: CASSSFSLVDRQETQYF
DNA: TGTGCCAGCAGTTCGTTCTCACTAGTGGATCGGCAAGAGACCCAGTACTTC

J: TRBJ2-5
size: few
V: TRBV5-1
D: -
CDR3: CASTPPQQGETQYF
DNA: TGCGCCAGCACCCCCCCCCAACAGGGTGAGACCCAGTACTTC

J: TRBJ1-3
size: -
V: TRBV28
D: -
CDR3: CASSLPQQGGGNTIYF
DNA: TGTGCCAGCAGCCTTCCCCAACAGGGTGGTGGAAACACCATATATTTT

J: TRBJ2-5
size: few
V: TRBV10-1
D: TRBD1
CDR3: CASSERQGGQETQYF
DNA: TGCGCCAGCAGTGAGAGACAGGGTGGACAAGAGACCCAGTACTTC

J: TRBJ2-7
size: -
V: TRBV5-5
D: -
CDR3: CASSLDQSRYEQYF
DNA: TGTGCCAGCAGCTTGGATCAGTCGAGGTACGAGCAGTACTTC

J: TRBJ2-3
size: few
V: TRBV28
D: -
CDR3: CASTSRAITDTQYF
DNA: TGTGCCAGCACCTCGAGGGCTATCACAGATACGCAGTATTTT

J: TRBJ2-4
size: -
V: TRBV29-1
D: -
CDR3: CSVGQGMEQNIQYF
DNA: TGCAGCGTTGGTCAGGGGATGGAACAAAACATTCAGTACTTC

J: TRBJ2-1
size: -
V: TRBV7-3
D: -
CDR3: CASSPSGTANEQFF
DNA: TGTGCCAGCAGCCCCTCCGGGACGGCCAATGAGCAGTTCTTC

J: TRBJ1-5
size: few
V: TRBV12-3/TRBV12-4
D: -
CDR3: CASSFTEDGPQHF
DNA: TGTGCCAGCAGTTTCACGGAGGATGGGCCCCAGCATTTT

J: TRBJ2-3
size: -
V: TRBV7-9
D: -
CDR3: CASLPYPTDTQYF
DNA: TGTGCCAGCCTCCCATACCCCACAGATACGCAGTATTTT

J: TRBJ1-2
size: many
V: TRBV6-1
D: TRBD1
CDR3: CASTKGQFGRANYGYTF
DNA: TGTGCCAGCACTAAGGGACAGTTCGGAAGGGCTAACTATGGCTACACCTTC

J: TRBJ2-7
size: few
V: TRBV7-3
D: -
CDR3: CASSLTDSYEQYF
DNA: TGTGCCAGCAGCTTAACTGACTCCTACGAGCAGTACTTC

J: TRBJ1-1
size: few
V: TRBV7-2
D: -
CDR3: CASSLHKKNTEAFF
DNA: TGTGCCAGCAGCCTTCACAAGAAGAACACTGAAGCTTTCTTT

J: TRBJ1-5
size: few
V: TRBV27
D: -
CDR3: CASSFRGQPQHF
DNA: TGTGCCAGCAGTTTTAGAGGTCAGCCCCAGCATTTT

J: TRBJ1-1
size: few
V: TRBV2
D: -
CDR3: CASSEASTEAFF
DNA: TGTGCCAGCAGTGAAGCGTCTACTGAAGCTTTCTTT

J: TRBJ2-7
size: -
V: TRBV5-1
D: -
CDR3: CASRPGTSTYEQYF
DNA: TGCGCCAGCAGGCCCGGGACAAGCACCTACGAGCAGTACTTC

J: TRBJ2-7
size: -
V: TRBV7-2
D: TRBD1
CDR3: CASSPGQAFYEQYF
DNA: TGTGCCAGCAGCCCGGGACAGGCCTTCTACGAGCAGTACTTC

J: TRBJ1-5
size: -
V: TRBV5-6
D: -
CDR3: CASSLAVMAGESNQPQHF
DNA: TGTGCCAGCAGCTTGGCCGTGATGGCCGGCGAGAGCAATCAGCCCCAGCATTTT

J: TRBJ1-1
size: many
V: TRBV4-2
D: TRBD1
CDR3: CASSQDAYGTGGTEAFF
DNA: TGTGCCAGCAGCCAAGACGCCTATGGGACAGGGGGCACTGAAGCTTTCTTT

J: TRBJ2-5
size: few
V: TRBV5-1
D: TRBD2
CDR3: CASSPGLAGQETQYF
DNA: TGCGCCAGCAGCCCCGGACTAGCGGGGCAAGAGACCCAGTACTTC

J: TRBJ1-1
size: many
V: TRBV5-1
D: -
CDR3: CASRLGEAGSTEAFF
DNA: TGCGCCAGCAGACTGGGGGAGGCAGGGAGCACTGAAGCTTTCTTT

J: TRBJ2-7
size: -
V: TRBV28
D: -
CDR3: CASTGAGPVNYEQYF
DNA: TGTGCCAGCACCGGTGCAGGGCCGGTAAACTACGAGCAGTACTTC

J: TRBJ2-5
size: -
V: TRBV5-1
D: TRBD1
CDR3: CASSSGQVIVRETQYF
DNA: TGCGCCAGCAGCTCGGGACAGGTGATCGTTAGGGAGACCCAGTACTTC

J: TRBJ1-5
size: -
V: TRBV29-1
D: -
CDR3: CGVEIGPRGQPQHF
DNA: TGCGGCGTTGAGATCGGCCCGCGGGGACAGCCCCAGCATTTT

J: TRBJ2-1
size: -
V: TRBV25-1
D: -
CDR3: CASSEGRGESPNEQFF
DNA: TGTGCCAGCAGTGAAGGCAGGGGCGAAAGTCCGAATGAGCAGTTCTTC

J: TRBJ1-5
size: -
V: TRBV27
D: -
CDR3: CASSPNPKGNQPQHF
DNA: TGTGCCAGCAGCCCAAACCCCAAAGGCAATCAGCCCCAGCATTTT

J: TRBJ2-3
size: -
V: TRBV4-2
D: -
CDR3: CTSSQDFPDTQYF
DNA: TGTACCAGCAGCCAAGATTTTCCAGATACGCAGTATTTT

J: TRBJ2-3
size: -
V: TRBV7-8
D: TRBD2
CDR3: CASSLAPGGGGTDTQYF
DNA: TGTGCCAGCAGCTTAGCGCCGGGCGGGGGGGGCACAGATACGCAGTATTTT

J: TRBJ1-6
size: -
V: TRBV20-1
D: TRBD1
CDR3: CSASKDRGNSPLHF
DNA: TGCAGTGCTAGCAAGGACAGGGGCAATTCACCCCTCCACTTT

J: TRBJ1-3
size: few
V: TRBV18
D: -
CDR3: CASSPNQGDGNTIYF
DNA: TGTGCCAGCTCACCAAATCAGGGTGATGGAAACACCATATATTTT

J: TRBJ2-2
size: -
V: TRBV20-1
D: TRBD2
CDR3: CSAVRGRGTGELFF
DNA: TGCAGTGCTGTCCGGGGGAGGGGCACCGGGGAGCTGTTTTTT

J: TRBJ1-2
size: -
V: TRBV7-2
D: -
CDR3: CVSSPQRYGYTF
DNA: TGTGTCAGCAGCCCACAGAGATATGGCTACACCTTC

J: TRBJ1-1
size: -
V: TRBV14
D: -
CDR3: CASSQEQNTEAFF
DNA: TGTGCCAGCAGCCAAGAACAGAACACTGAAGCTTTCTTT

J: TRBJ2-5
size: -
V: TRBV7-9
D: -
CDR3: CASSLLGTVGQETQYF
DNA: TGTGCCAGCAGCTTACTGGGAACGGTGGGCCAAGAGACCCAGTACTTC

J: TRBJ1-1
size: -
V: TRBV12-3/TRBV12-4
D: -
CDR3: CASRDQGYTEAFF
DNA: TGTGCCAGCAGAGATCAGGGTTACACTGAAGCTTTCTTT

J: TRBJ2-5
size: -
V: TRBV7-2
D: TRBD2
CDR3: CASSFTSGGTQYF
DNA: TGTGCCAGCAGCTTTACTAGCGGTGGGACCCAGTACTTC

J: TRBJ2-5
size: few
V: TRBV7-2
D: -
CDR3: CASSQHGAQETQYF
DNA: TGTGCCAGCAGCCAGCACGGAGCTCAAGAGACCCAGTACTTC

J: TRBJ1-2
size: medium-sized
V: TRBV7-2
D: -
CDR3: CASSPYIPDSSGYTF
DNA: TGTGCCAGCAGCCCATACATTCCGGACAGCTCTGGCTACACCTTC

J: TRBJ2-7
size: -
V: TRBV12-5
D: -
CDR3: CASALEPMYEQYF
DNA: TGTGCTAGTGCTTTGGAGCCCATGTACGAGCAGTACTTC

J: TRBJ1-1
size: -
V: TRBV5-1
D: TRBD1
CDR3: CASSRAGQGGIEAFF
DNA: TGCGCCAGCAGCAGGGCCGGACAGGGCGGCATTGAAGCTTTCTTT

J: TRBJ2-6
size: many
V: TRBV5-1
D: -
CDR3: CASKGYRAGANVLTF
DNA: TGCGCCAGCAAAGGTTACAGGGCTGGGGCCAACGTCCTGACTTTC

J: TRBJ1-2
size: few
V: TRBV3-1
D: -
CDR3: CASSQQTAPSGYTF
DNA: TGTGCCAGCAGCCAGCAGACAGCCCCGAGTGGCTACACCTTC

J: TRBJ1-6
size: many
V: TRBV6-5
D: -
CDR3: CASSFGTNSPLHF
DNA: TGTGCCAGCAGTTTCGGGACAAATTCACCCCTCCACTTT

J: TRBJ2-1
size: few
V: TRBV12-3/TRBV12-4
D: TRBD2
CDR3: CASTLGLAGNNEQFF
DNA: TGTGCCAGCACCCTGGGACTAGCGGGGAACAATGAGCAGTTCTTC

J: TRBJ2-1
size: -
V: TRBV7-2
D: TRBD2
CDR3: CASSLGRYWTSGRNNEQFF
DNA: TGTGCCAGCAGCTTAGGACGGTACTGGACTAGCGGGAGGAACAATGAGCAGTTCTTC

J: TRBJ2-5
size: -
V: TRBV5-5
D: -
CDR3: CASSRLQETQYF
DNA: TGTGCCAGCAGCCGGCTCCAAGAGACCCAGTACTTC

J: TRBJ1-1
size: -
V: TRBV5-1
D: -
CDR3: CASSPDGQRNTEVFF
DNA: TGCGCCAGCAGCCCAGACGGACAGAGAAACACTGAAGTTTTCTTT

J: TRBJ2-4
size: -
V: TRBV6-6
D: -
CDR3: CASRVQGRGDIQYF
DNA: TGTGCCAGCAGGGTACAGGGGCGGGGGGACATTCAGTACTTC